This is a list of T cell receptor beta chains from one sample in a study of T-cell memory formation after mild COVID-19. TCRdb re-called the 5' RACE reads with MiXCR, one entry per CDR3 protein. The data hold about 560,000 distinct CDR3 sequences, with roughly 20% observed a single time. Input material: PBMCs or a T cell subset sorted from them (not recorded which). The receptors originated from an adult woman who had mild COVID-19 (a few samples of this study predate the infection). Cell type and time point are not known. Each CDR3 is given with its conserved first and last residue.

v_gene,CDR3aa
TRBV7-3,CASSLGPLQMNEQFF
TRBV12-3/TRBV12-4,CASSPRTSGADEQYF
TRBV19,CASSIDGGRTGELFF
TRBV5-1,CASSVQGMSTDTQYF
TRBV27,CASSKQGLSNEKLFF
TRBV12-3/TRBV12-4,CASSLTGMNYGYTF
TRBV2,CASSEAQTANTEAFF
TRBV15,CATSRVAGGLLETQYF
TRBV12-3/TRBV12-4,CASSLPPGNTIYF
TRBV4-3,CASSQDRVGNTEAFF
TRBV5-1,CASSFGAGTRAEAFF
TRBV20-1,CSARDGGYYGYTF
TRBV14,CASSQEVWEGNQPQHF
TRBV12-3/TRBV12-4,CASSLSRQPVDTQYF
TRBV6-2/TRBV6-3,CASSSGQVGHEQYF
TRBV30,CAWSEHVVYNEQFF
TRBV24-1,CATSDSAFRSAAQYF
TRBV7-3,CASSPSPGQAREQYF
TRBV13,CASSPFGVGNTEAFF
TRBV6-2/TRBV6-3,CASTNPRLAGEETQYF
TRBV7-2,CASSLLARDTQYF
TRBV12-3/TRBV12-4,CASSFIKGGGNQPQHF
TRBV29-1,CSGAGTNTGELFF
TRBV6-1,CASSEKGRGPRNEQFF
TRBV7-8,CASSTQGLLAKNIQYF
TRBV5-6,CASYSRSSYNEQFF
TRBV9,CASSVADSGEAFF
TRBV18,CASSTRTGANEQFF
TRBV5-1,CASSLGDTSSYTEAFF
TRBV6-2/TRBV6-3,CASSYVSSYNEQFF
TRBV18,CASSGIDSTYEQYF
TRBV20-1,CSAIWAEQFF
TRBV10-3,CAISDPGGATHEQFF
TRBV9,CASSLRDRAEYGYTF
TRBV6-5,CASSYSGTGQETQYF
TRBV5-6,CASRRTSGSYEQYF
TRBV6-5,CASGDPGAGANVLTF
TRBV15,CATSIQGGGANVLTF
TRBV7-8,CASSYRDRALNTEAFF
TRBV12-2,CASRLAPRNRNVDYGYTF
TRBV5-1,CASSIRGSTGELFF
TRBV10-3,CAISVGPPGQGNNEQFF
TRBV3-1,CASSQDKVQVGADTQYF
TRBV24-1,CATSEGTGSSGNTIYF
TRBV27,CASKTGYSTEAFF
TRBV5-1,CASSLTTATSYEQYF
TRBV11-3,CASNDATGREETQYF
TRBV27,CASSLLENQPQHF
TRBV5-1,CASSLTGLHNEKLFF